This T cell receptor beta chain was captured in a study of metastatic and nonmetastatic thyroid tumors. Across the whole study: Repertoire comparison spanned blood and tumor or nodule tissue of malignant and benign thyroid patients. The study's findings and limits: Versus benign nodules, malignant thyroid tumors reportedly had significantly higher TCR beta diversity, in blood and tumor.

No patient had received any treatment before thyroid surgery. The CDR3 consists of 13 residues. The trim removed 4 bases at V and 10 bases at J, leaving 10 bases unmatched. Germline V CDR1 and CDR2: SGDLS, YYNGEE. Source study methods: A papillary thyroid cancer distant-metastasis classifier was built from CDR3 differences across clinicopathological groups. TCRdb re-called the PCR reads with MiXCR. TCRdb assigned the V and J calls; the authors' analysis was not used. The sample contains fewer than 15,000 clones, around 30% of which appear only once. Regarding this clone: Its antigen is currently unknown.

The sequenced sample consisted of tumor tissue. The V gene is TRBV9, the J gene TRBJ1-2, with 7 nucleotides matching TRBD1. This sequence was found in a female donor with papillary thyroid cancer or a benign thyroid nodule (not recorded which). Some clones in this sample may be carry-over from other donors' samples. CDR3 sequence: CASSPDRVGVYTF. In nucleotides, the CDR3 is TGTGCCAGCAGCCCCGACAGGGTTGGCGTCTACACCTTC.